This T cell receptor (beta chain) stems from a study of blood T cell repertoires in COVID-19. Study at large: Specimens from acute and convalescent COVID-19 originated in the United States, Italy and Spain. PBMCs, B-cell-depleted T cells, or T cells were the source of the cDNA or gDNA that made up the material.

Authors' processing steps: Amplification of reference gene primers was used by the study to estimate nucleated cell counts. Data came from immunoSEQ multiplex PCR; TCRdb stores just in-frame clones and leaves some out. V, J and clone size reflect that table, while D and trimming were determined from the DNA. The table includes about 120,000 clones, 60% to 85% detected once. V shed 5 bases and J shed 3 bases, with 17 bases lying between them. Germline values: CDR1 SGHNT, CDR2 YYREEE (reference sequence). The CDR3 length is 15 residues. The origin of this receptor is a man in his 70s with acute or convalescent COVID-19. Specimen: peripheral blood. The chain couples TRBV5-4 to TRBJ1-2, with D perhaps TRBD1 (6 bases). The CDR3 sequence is CASSTVLGADYGYTF. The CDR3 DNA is TGTGCCAGCAGTACGGTTCTGGGGGCCGACTATGGCTACACCTTC.